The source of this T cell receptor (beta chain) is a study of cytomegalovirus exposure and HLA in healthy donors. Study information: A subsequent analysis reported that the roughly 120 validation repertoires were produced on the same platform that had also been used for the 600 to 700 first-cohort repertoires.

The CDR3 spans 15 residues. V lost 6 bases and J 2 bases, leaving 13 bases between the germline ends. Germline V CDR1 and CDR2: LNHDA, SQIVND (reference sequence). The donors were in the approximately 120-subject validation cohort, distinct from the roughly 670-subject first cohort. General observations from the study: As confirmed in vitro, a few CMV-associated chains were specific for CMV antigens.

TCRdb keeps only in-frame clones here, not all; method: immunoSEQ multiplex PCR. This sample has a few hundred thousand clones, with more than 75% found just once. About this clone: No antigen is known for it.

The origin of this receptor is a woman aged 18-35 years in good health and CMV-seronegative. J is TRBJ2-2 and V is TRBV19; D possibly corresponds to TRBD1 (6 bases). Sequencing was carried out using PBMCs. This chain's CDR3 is CASRSTGLNTGELFF. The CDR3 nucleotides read TGTGCCAGTAGAAGCACAGGGCTTAACACCGGGGAGCTGTTTTTT. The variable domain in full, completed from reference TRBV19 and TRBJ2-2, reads DGGITQSPKYLFRKEGQNVTLSCEQNLNHDAMYWYRQDPGQGLRLIYYSQIVNDFQKGDIAEGYSVSREKKESFPLTVTSAQKNPTAFYLCASRSTGLNTGELFFGEGSRLTVL.